Listed below are T cell receptor beta chains from one sample, sequenced in a study of patients and donors after allogeneic stem cell transplantation. TCRdb recomputed calls from the RT-PCR reads with MiXCR, one row per CDR3 protein. In the table there are 25,000 or so distinct CDR3 sequences, around 28% of which are singletons. The source material was blood, either unsorted or a sorted T cell fraction (not recorded which). The receptors were gathered from a human donor who was either an allogeneic HSCT recipient or a stem cell or donor lymphocyte infusion donor (not recorded which). It is not recorded whose cells these are; they may come from a transplant donor. Each CDR3 is given with its conserved first and last residue. Fields, in order: J gene, V gene, CDR3 length, D gene, clone size, CDR3 DNA, CDR3 protein. D genes are given only for firm matches. Size values are once, few and many counts, or a class for expanded clones, and some rows have none.

TRBJ2-5,TRBV6-5,16,TRBD2,few,TGTGCCAGCAGTTACTCAGGGCTAGCGGGGGGAAAGACCCAGTACTTC,CASSYSGLAGGKTQYF
TRBJ1-2,TRBV5-5,14,-,-,TGTGCCAGCAGCTTGGAGACGGCTAACTATGGCTACACCTTC,CASSLETANYGYTF
TRBJ1-5,TRBV3-1,14,-,-,TGTGCCAGCAGCCAGGCCCGGGCCCATCAGCCCCAGCATTTT,CASSQARAHQPQHF
TRBJ1-1,TRBV20-1,16,-,-,TGCAGTGCTAGGTTACTTCAAGCAAAACTTTACACTGAAGCTTTCTTT,CSARLLQAKLYTEAFF
TRBJ2-5,TRBV28,13,-,-,TGTGCCAGCAGTTTGGTCGGCCGGGAGACCCAGTACTTC,CASSLVGRETQYF
TRBJ1-4,TRBV7-6,14,TRBD1,few,TGTGCCAGCAGCCCACAGGGGTTACGTGAAAAACTGTTTTTT,CASSPQGLREKLFF
TRBJ1-3,TRBV7-8,14,-,few,TGTGCCAGCAGCCCGCAGGGATCTGGAAACACCATATATTTT,CASSPQGSGNTIYF
TRBJ1-1,TRBV6-2/TRBV6-3,16,TRBD1,-,TGTGCCAGCAGCCGCGGACAGGGGGTAAAGTACACTGAAGCTTTCTTT,CASSRGQGVKYTEAFF
TRBJ2-2,TRBV12-3/TRBV12-4,12,-,few,TGTGCCAGCAGTTTAAGGGTCGGGGAGCTGTTTTTT,CASSLRVGELFF
TRBJ2-7,TRBV5-5,14,-,once,TGTGCCAGCAGCTTGGCGGGGACAATCTACGAGCAGTACTTC,CASSLAGTIYEQYF
TRBJ1-5,TRBV7-2,13,-,many,TGTGCCAGCTCCTTGGTCCCGCACCAGCCCCAGCATTTT,CASSLVPHQPQHF
TRBJ2-5,TRBV7-2,15,-,-,TGTGCCAGCAGCTTAGACAGTCCGAATGGGGGACCCCAGTACTTC,CASSLDSPNGGPQYF
TRBJ1-1,TRBV7-9,13,-,few,TGTGCCAGCAGCTTAGCGCAGAACACTGAAGCTTTCTTT,CASSLAQNTEAFF
TRBJ2-7,TRBV2,12,-,-,TGTGCCAGCGGCCAGGGGACCTACGAGCAGTACTTC,CASGQGTYEQYF
TRBJ1-1,TRBV6-5,15,-,few,TGTGCCAGCAGCCGTTGGGATGGTCCGAACACTGAAGCTTTCTTT,CASSRWDGPNTEAFF
TRBJ2-5,TRBV10-2,13,-,few,TGCGCCAGCACGGTGAACAGAGTTGAGACCCAGTACTTC,CASTVNRVETQYF
TRBJ2-1,TRBV7-2,14,TRBD2,-,TGTGCCAGCAGCTTCGATAGCGGGCCCCTAGAGCAGTTCTTC,CASSFDSGPLEQFF
TRBJ1-5,TRBV19,17,-,few,TGTGCCAGTAGTAGGGCAAGACTGGGACAACCCAATCAGCCCCAGCATTTT,CASSRARLGQPNQPQHF
TRBJ2-1,TRBV6-6,11,-,-,TGTGCCAGCAGGATGTACAATGAGCAGTTCTTC,CASRMYNEQFF
TRBJ2-3,TRBV29-1,12,TRBD1,many,TGCAGCGTAGGACAGGGGGCGAATACGCAGTATTTT,CSVGQGANTQYF
TRBJ1-1,TRBV28,14,TRBD1,few,TGTGCCAGTTCTGCCCAGGGGGGGAACACTGAAGCTTTCTTT,CASSAQGGNTEAFF
TRBJ1-1,TRBV5-1,15,-,-,TGCGCCAGCAGCTCTACTACAGGACCGGGCACTGAAGCTTTCTTT,CASSSTTGPGTEAFF
TRBJ1-5,TRBV7-2,12,-,-,TGTGCCAGCAGCTTACTAGGTCAGCCCCAGCATTTT,CASSLLGQPQHF
TRBJ1-2,TRBV12-3/TRBV12-4,13,-,-,TGTGCCAGCAGTTCTCATTTATCCTATGGCTACACCTTC,CASSSHLSYGYTF
TRBJ1-2,TRBV20-1,15,-,-,TGCAGTGCTAGAGATCTGGACGGAGTGGGCTATGGCTACACCTTC,CSARDLDGVGYGYTF
TRBJ1-1,TRBV15,13,-,-,TGTGCCACCACTTCTCAGGAGAACACTGAAGCTTTCTTT,CATTSQENTEAFF
TRBJ1-2,TRBV9,15,-,-,TGTGCCAGCAGCGTAGGACTTCTCGGGCACTATGGCTACACCTTC,CASSVGLLGHYGYTF
TRBJ1-1,TRBV7-2,14,-,-,TGTGCCAGCAGCCCTAGGGCAGTGAACACTGAAGCTTTCTTT,CASSPRAVNTEAFF
TRBJ2-7,TRBV6-6,14,TRBD1,-,TGTGCCAGCAGTTACCCGGACAGGTCAGGCGAGCAGTACTTC,CASSYPDRSGEQYF
TRBJ2-2,TRBV4-2,17,TRBD1,-,TGTGCCAGCAGTACACGCACTGGGACAGGGAACACCGGGGAGCTGTTTTTT,CASSTRTGTGNTGELFF
TRBJ2-5,TRBV11-2,13,-,-,TGTGCCAGCAGCCGGGACTTACAAGAGACCCAGTACTTC,CASSRDLQETQYF
TRBJ1-4,TRBV11-2,13,TRBD1,-,TGTGCCAGCAGCCAGACAGGGGATGAAAAACTGTTTTTT,CASSQTGDEKLFF
TRBJ1-4,TRBV4-2,13,-,-,TGTGCCAGCAGCCAAGGGAGGGTAGAAAAACTGTTTTTT,CASSQGRVEKLFF
TRBJ1-2,TRBV4-3,14,TRBD1,-,TGCGCCAGCAGCCAAGGGGGACAGGCCTATGGCTACACCTTC,CASSQGGQAYGYTF
TRBJ2-3,TRBV9,17,-,-,TGTGCCAGCAGCGTAGCTACGCGGGGTGCTAGCACAGATACGCAGTATTTT,CASSVATRGASTDTQYF
TRBJ2-1,TRBV6-4,14,TRBD1,-,TGTGCCAGCAGTCCGGGACAGGCCTACAATGAGCAGTTCTTC,CASSPGQAYNEQFF
TRBJ2-1,TRBV5-1,14,TRBD2,-,TGCGCCAGCAGCACCTTTAGCGGGCTGAATGAGCAGTTCTTC,CASSTFSGLNEQFF
TRBJ1-3,TRBV7-9,15,-,-,TGTGCCAGCAGCCCCAGGGTTTTACTTGGAAACACCATATATTTT,CASSPRVLLGNTIYF
TRBJ2-3,TRBV20-1,11,-,-,TGCAGTGCTCCCATCACAGATACGCAGTATTTT,CSAPITDTQYF
TRBJ1-2,TRBV7-8,16,-,few,TGTGCCAGCAGCTCTCGTGACAGGCTCGGACCTAGTGGCTACACCTTC,CASSSRDRLGPSGYTF
TRBJ2-3,TRBV18,15,-,-,TGTGCCAGCTCACCAGCGGGGGCAGTGACAGATACGCAGTATTTT,CASSPAGAVTDTQYF